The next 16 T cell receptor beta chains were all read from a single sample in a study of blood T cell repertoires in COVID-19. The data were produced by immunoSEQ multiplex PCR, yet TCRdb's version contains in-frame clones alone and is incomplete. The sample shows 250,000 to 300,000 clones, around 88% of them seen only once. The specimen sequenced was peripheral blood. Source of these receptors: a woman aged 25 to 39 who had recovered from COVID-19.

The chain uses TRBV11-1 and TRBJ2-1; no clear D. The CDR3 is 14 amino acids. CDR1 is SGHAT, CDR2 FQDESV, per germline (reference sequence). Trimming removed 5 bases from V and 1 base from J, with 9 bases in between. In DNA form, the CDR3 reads TGTGCCAGCAGCCCCATCCGGTCCTACAATGAGCAGTTCTTC. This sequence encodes CASSPIRSYNEQFF.

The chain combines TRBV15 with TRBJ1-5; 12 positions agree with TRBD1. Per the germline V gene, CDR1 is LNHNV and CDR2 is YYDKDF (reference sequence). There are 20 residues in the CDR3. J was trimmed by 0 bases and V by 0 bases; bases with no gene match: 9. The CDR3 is CATSRDRGTGGAFSNQPQHF. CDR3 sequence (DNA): TGTGCCACCAGCAGAGATCGAGGGACAGGGGGCGCATTTAGCAATCAGCCCCAGCATTTT. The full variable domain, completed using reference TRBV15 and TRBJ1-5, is DAMVIQNPRYQVTQFGKPVTLSCSQTLNHNVMYWYQQKSSQAPKLLFHYYDKDFNNEADTPDNFQSRRPNTSFCFLDIRSPGLGDTAMYLCATSRDRGTGGAFSNQPQHFGDGTRLSIL.

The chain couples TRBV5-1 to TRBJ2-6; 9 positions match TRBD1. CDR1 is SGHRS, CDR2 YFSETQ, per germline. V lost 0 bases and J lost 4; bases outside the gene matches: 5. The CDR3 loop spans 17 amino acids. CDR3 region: CASSLAGTGIGANVLTF. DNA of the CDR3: TGCGCCAGCAGCTTGGCCGGGACAGGGATAGGGGCCAACGTCCTGACTTTC.

The CDR3 region is CASSYLGGPYEQYF. Written as DNA, the CDR3 is TGTGCCAGCAGTTACCTAGGGGGCCCCTACGAGCAGTACTTC. The rearrangement links TRBV6-2 or TRBV6-3 to TRBJ2-7, with 7 positions matching TRBD1. Germline assignment: CDR1 MNHEY and CDR2 SVGEGT. V trimming: 2 bases; J trimming: 2 bases; junction bases outside the gene matches: 3. The CDR3 is 14 amino acids.

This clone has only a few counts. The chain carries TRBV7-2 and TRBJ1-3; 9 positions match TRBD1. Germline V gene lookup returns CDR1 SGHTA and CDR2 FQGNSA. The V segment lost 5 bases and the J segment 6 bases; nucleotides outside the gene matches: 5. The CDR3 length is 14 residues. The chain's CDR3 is CASSRTGAENTIYF. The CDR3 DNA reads TGTGCCAGCAGCAGGACAGGGGCAGAAAACACCATATATTTT.

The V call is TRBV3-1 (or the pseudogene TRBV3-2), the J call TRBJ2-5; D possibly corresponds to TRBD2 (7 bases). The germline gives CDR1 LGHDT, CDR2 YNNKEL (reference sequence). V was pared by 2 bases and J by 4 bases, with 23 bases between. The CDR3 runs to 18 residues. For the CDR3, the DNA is TGTGCCAGCAGCCAAACGAGAAGGGGGGGCGAGAAGGGAGAGACCCAGTACTTC. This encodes CASSQTRRGGEKGETQYF.

Written as DNA, the CDR3 is TGCGCCAGCAGCCTCCGGGGCAGGGGTGCCTACAATGAGCAGTTCTTC. Protein sequence: CASSLRGRGAYNEQFF. The J gene is TRBJ2-1, the V gene TRBV5-1; D possibly corresponds to TRBD1 (6 bases). V lost 4 bases, J lost 2 bases, and 16 bases lay in between. The CDR3 covers 16 residues. Germline CDR1 reads SGHRS; CDR2 reads YFSETQ.

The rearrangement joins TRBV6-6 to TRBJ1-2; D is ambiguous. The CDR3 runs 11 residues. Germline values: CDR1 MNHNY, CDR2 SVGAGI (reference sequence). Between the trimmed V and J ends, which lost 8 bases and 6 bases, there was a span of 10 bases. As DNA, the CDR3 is TGTGCCAGCCACATTGGTAATGGCTACACCTTC. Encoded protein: CASHIGNGYTF.

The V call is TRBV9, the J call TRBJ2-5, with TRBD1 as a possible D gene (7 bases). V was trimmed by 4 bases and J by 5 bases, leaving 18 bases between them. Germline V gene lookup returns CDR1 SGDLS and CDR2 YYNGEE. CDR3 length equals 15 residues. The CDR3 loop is CASSIRTGEDETQYF. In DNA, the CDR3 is TGTGCCAGCAGCATCCGAACAGGGGAGGACGAGACCCAGTACTTC.

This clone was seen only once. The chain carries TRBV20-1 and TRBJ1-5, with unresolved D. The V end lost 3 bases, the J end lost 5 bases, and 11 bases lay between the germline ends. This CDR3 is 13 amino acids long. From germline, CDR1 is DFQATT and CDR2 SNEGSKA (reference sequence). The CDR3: CSASLEHHQPQHF. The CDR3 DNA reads TGCAGTGCTAGTTTAGAGCACCATCAGCCCCAGCATTTT.

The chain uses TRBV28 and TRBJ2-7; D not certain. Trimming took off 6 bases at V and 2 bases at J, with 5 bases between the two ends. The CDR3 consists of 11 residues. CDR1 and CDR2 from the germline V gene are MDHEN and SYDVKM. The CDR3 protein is CASRDTYEQYF. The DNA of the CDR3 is TGTGCCAGCAGAGACACCTACGAGCAGTACTTC.

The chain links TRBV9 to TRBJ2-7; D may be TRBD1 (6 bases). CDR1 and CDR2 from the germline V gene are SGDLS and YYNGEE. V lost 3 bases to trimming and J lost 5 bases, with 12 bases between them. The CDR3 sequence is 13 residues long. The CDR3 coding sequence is TGTGCCAGCAGCGAGGGGGTTCTCGACGAGCAGTACTTC. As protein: CASSEGVLDEQYF. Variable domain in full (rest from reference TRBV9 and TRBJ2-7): DSGVTQTPKHLITATGQRVTLRCSPRSGDLSVYWYQQSLDQGLQFLIQYYNGEERAKGNILERFSAQQFPDLHSELNLSSLELGDSALYFCASSEGVLDEQYFGPGTRLTVT.

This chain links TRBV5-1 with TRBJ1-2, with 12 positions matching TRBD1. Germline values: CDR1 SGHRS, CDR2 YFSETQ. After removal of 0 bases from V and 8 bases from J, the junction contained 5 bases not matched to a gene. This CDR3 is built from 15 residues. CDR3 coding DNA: TGCGCCAGCAGCTTGGCGGGACAGGGGGCGTCCGGCTACACCTTC. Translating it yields CASSLAGQGASGYTF.

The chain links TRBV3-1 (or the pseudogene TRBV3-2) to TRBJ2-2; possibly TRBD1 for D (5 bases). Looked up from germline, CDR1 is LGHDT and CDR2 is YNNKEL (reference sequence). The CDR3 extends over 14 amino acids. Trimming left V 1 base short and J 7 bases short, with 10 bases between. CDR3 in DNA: TGTGCCAGCAGCCAAGCAGGGTTCGGCGGGGAGCTGTTTTTT. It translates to CASSQAGFGGELFF.

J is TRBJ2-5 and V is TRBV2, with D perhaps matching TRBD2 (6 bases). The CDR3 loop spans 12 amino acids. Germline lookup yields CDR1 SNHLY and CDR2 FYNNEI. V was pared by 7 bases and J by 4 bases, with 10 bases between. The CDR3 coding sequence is TGTGCCAGCAAAAAGGAGGGAGAGACCCAGTACTTC. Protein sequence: CASKKEGETQYF.

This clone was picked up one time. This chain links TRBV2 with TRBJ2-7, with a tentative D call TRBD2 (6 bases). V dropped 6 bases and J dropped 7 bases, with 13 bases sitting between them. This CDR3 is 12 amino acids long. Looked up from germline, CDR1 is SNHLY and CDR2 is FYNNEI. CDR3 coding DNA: TGTGCCAGCAGGGAATTCGCGGGGGAGCAGTACTTC. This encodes CASREFAGEQYF.